A single count supports the clone carrying this TCR beta chain. Its antigen is unknown. The source of the sample is a study of T cell responses to AZD1222 COVID-19 vaccine. About the research overall: Recipients boosted at about 4 weeks or about 12 weeks are pooled.

The CDR3 spans 13 residues. Trimming took off 5 bases at V and 4 bases at J, with 11 bases between the two ends. Per the germline V gene, CDR1 is MNHEY and CDR2 is SMNVEV (reference sequence). Method: immunoSEQ multiplex PCR; TCRdb's copy keeps in-frame clones and lacks some. Of about 97,000 clones in the sample, around 89% were seen once. General study findings and limits: Just a handful of people given AZD1222 tested seropositive at baseline. Donors were largely white British and mainly female; clonal diversity was possibly underestimated. CD4 TCRs linked to vaccination spanned spike, dominating at 160-218 and 743-854.

The starting material was peripheral blood, obtained on day 0 of AZD1222 vaccination. The chain combines TRBV27 with TRBJ2-5; D gene unclear. The sequence came from an adult in good health. The CDR3 loop reads CASSRHLIETQYF. The DNA for the CDR3 is TGTGCCAGCAGTCGGCACCTCATAGAGACCCAGTACTTC.